Detailed here is one T cell receptor beta chain. J was trimmed by 0 bases and V by 5 bases; bases with no gene match: 3. Germline CDR1 and CDR2: SEHNR and FQNEAQ (reference sequence). CDR3 length: 16 residues. This sample is drawn from a study of OX40 agonist ivuxolimab in advanced cancers. TCRdb's table, derived via immunoSEQ multiplex PCR, lists solely in-frame clones and lacks some. The sample includes 65,000 to 80,000 clones, roughly 89% seen only once; the top ten take 10% to 15%. The chain uses TRBV7-9 and TRBJ1-6; 8 bases map to TRBD1. The sequence was obtained from an adult with an advanced solid tumor such as melanoma, head and neck, liver or kidney cancer. The sequencing here drew on CD4+ or CD8+ T cells sorted from blood, taken in a trial of the OX40 agonist ivuxolimab. DNA of the CDR3: TGTGCCAGCAGCGAGACAGGGGTCTCCTATAATTCACCCCTCCACTTT. Translated, it gives CASSETGVSYNSPLHF. The full variable domain, its missing parts supplied by reference TRBV7-9 and TRBJ1-6, is DTGVSQNPRHKITKRGQNVTFRCDPISEHNRLYWYRQTLGQGPEFLTYFQNEAQLEKSRLLSDRFSAERPKGSFSTLEIQRTEQGDSAMYLCASSETGVSYNSPLHFGNGTRLTVT.